This T cell receptor (beta chain) was sequenced during a study of early T cells in non-severe SARS-CoV-2 infection. TCRdb independently ran MiXCR on the 5' RACE reads; one entry per CDR3 protein. In the table there are under 70,000 distinct CDR3 sequences, approximately 5.9% of which are singletons. CDR3 size: 15 residues. With V trimmed by 6 bases and J by 5 bases, 12 bases remained unmatched. Germline assignment: CDR1 MDHEN and CDR2 SYDVKM. The sequenced sample was whole blood, obtained at baseline. This receptor was identified in an adult who was a healthcare worker with PCR-confirmed SARS-CoV-2 infection or an uninfected control (not recorded which). V is TRBV28 and J is TRBJ2-7, with 8 bases identical to TRBD2. CDR3 nucleotides: TGTGCCAGCAGATCTCCCGCGGGGGGCAAGGACGAGCAGTACTTC. This encodes CASRSPAGGKDEQYF.